The sequence of this T cell receptor beta chain was determined in a study of regulatory T cells in long-lasting Graves disease. Construction of the TCR beta libraries employed iRepertoire HTBI primers in conjunction with Arm-PCR of CDR3 regions. TCRdb reprocessed the multiplex PCR reads with MiXCR, giving one entry per CDR3 protein. This table holds hundreds of thousands of distinct CDR3 sequences, about 14% found once. With 3 bases removed from V and 2 bases from J, the gap between germline ends came to 9 bases. CDR1 and CDR2 (germline): LNHDA, SQIVND (reference sequence). The CDR3 contains 14 residues. There are a few counts of this clonotype. This is likely a read error, given that the CDR3 carries no conserved phenylalanine or tryptophan at its end. Time point defined: newly diagnosed GD, antithyroid drugs for less than 3 months. PBMC RNA served as the TCR library source.

The rearrangement joins TRBV19 to TRBJ2-3; D is undetermined. The starting material was peripheral blood mononuclear cells (PBMCs), obtained at new diagnosis, from a patient treated with antithyroid drugs. The receptor was isolated from a female donor with Graves disease. CDR3 nucleotides: TGTGCCAGTAGTATTGGTTTGGACACAGATACGCAGTATTCT. It specifies CASSIGLDTDTQYS.